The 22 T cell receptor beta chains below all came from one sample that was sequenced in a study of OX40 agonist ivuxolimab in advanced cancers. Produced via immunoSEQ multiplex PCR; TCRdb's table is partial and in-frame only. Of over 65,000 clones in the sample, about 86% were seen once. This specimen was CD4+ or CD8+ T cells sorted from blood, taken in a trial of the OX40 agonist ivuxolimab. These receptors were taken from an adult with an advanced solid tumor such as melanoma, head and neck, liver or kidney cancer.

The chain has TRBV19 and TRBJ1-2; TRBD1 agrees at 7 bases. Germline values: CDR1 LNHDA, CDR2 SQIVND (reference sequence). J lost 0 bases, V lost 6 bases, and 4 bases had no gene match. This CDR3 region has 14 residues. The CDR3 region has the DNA TGTGCCAGTAGGGACGGACAGGCTAACTATGGCTACACCTTC. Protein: CASRDGQANYGYTF.

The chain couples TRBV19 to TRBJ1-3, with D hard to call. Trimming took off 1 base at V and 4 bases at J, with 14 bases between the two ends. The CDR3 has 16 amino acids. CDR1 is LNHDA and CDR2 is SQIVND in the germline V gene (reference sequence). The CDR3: CASSIGGIGLGNTIYF. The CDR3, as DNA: TGTGCCAGTAGTATAGGAGGCATAGGATTAGGAAACACCATATATTTT.

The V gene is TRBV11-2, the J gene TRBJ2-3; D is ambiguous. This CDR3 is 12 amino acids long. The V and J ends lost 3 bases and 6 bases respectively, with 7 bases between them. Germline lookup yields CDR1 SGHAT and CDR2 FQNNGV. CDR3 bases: TGTGCCAGCAGCTTTTCCGGGGATACGCAGTATTTT. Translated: CASSFSGDTQYF.

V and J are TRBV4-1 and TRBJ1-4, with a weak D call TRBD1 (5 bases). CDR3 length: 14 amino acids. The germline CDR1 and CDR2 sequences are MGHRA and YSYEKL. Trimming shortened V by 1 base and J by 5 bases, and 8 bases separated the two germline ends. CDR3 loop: CASSQVGRNEKLFF. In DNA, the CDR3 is TGCGCCAGCAGCCAAGTGGGGCGGAATGAAAAACTGTTTTTT.

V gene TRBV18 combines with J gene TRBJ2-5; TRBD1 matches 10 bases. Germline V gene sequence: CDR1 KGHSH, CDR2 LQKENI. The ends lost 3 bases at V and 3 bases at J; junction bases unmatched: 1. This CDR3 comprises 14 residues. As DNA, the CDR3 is TGTGCCAGCTCACCGACAGGGGGCAAAGAGACCCAGTACTTC. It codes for CASSPTGGKETQYF.

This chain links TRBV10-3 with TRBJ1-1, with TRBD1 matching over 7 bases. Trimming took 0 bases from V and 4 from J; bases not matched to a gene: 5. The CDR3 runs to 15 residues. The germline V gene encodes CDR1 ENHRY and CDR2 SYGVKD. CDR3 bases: TGTGCCATCAGTGAGTCGTTTTCAGGGGGCACTGAAGCTTTCTTT. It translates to CAISESFSGGTEAFF.

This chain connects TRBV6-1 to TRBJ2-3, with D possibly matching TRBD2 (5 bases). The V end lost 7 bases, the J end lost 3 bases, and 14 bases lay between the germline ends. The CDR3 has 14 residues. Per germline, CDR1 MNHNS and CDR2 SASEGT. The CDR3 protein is CASTRDTLTDTQYF. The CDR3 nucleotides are TGTGCCAGCACCCGGGATACATTAACAGATACGCAGTATTTT.

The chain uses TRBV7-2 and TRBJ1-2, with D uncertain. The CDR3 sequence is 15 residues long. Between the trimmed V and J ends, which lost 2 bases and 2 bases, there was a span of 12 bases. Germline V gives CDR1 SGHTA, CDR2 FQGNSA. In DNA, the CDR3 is TGTGCCAGCAGCTTATCGGGCAGACCCAACTATGGCTACACCTTC. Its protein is CASSLSGRPNYGYTF.

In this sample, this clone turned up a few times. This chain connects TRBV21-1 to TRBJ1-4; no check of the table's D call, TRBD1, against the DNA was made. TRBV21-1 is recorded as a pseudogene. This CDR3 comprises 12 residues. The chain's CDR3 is CASKTGVEKLFF. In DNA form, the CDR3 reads TGTGCCAGCAAGACAGGGGTTGAAAAACTGTTTTTT.

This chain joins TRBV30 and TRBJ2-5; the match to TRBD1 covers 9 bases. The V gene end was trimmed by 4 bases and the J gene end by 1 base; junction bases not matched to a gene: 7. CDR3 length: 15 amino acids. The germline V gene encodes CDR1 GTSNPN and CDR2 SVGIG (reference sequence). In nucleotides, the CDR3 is TGTGCCTGGAATATCGGGACAGGGACCCAAGAGACCCAGTACTTC. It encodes CAWNIGTGTQETQYF.

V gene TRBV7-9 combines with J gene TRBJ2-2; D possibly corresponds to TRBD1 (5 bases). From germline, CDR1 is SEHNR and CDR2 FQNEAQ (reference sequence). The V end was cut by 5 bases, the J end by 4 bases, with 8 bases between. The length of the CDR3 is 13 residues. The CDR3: CASSQDSTGELFF. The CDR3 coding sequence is TGTGCCAGCAGCCAAGACAGCACCGGGGAGCTGTTTTTT.

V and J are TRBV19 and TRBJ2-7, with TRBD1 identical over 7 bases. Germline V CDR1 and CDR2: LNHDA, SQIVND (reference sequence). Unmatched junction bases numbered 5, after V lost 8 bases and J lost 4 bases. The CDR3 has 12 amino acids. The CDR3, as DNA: TGTGCCAGTGAGGACAGGCGTTACGAGCAGTACTTC. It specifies CASEDRRYEQYF.

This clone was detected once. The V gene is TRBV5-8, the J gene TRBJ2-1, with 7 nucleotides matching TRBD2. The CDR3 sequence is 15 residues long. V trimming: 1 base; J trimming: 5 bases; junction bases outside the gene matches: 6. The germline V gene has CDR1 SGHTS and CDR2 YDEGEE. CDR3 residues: CASSLRGRANNEQFF. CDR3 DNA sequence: TGTGCCAGCAGCTTGCGAGGGAGGGCCAACAATGAGCAGTTCTTC. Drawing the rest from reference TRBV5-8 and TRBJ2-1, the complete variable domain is EAGVTQSPTHLIKTRGQQATLRCSPISGHTSVYWYQQALGLGLQFLLWYDEGEERNRGNFPPRFSGRQFPNYSSELNVNALELEDSALYLCASSLRGRANNEQFFGPGTRLTVL.

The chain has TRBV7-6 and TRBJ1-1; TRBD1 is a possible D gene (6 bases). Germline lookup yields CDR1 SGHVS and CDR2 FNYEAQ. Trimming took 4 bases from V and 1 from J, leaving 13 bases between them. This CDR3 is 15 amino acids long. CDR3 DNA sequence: TGTGCCAGCAGCTCCTCGTGGGGGCGGAACACTGAAGCTTTCTTT. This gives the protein CASSSSWGRNTEAFF.

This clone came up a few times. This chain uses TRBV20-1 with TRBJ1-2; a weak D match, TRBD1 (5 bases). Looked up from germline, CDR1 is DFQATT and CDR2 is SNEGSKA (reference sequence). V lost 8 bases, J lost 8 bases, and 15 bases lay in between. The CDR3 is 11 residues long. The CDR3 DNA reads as TGCAGTAGCGAGCAGGGCGGCGGCTACACCTTC. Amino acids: CSSEQGGGYTF.

CDR3 DNA: TGTGCCAGCAGCGTAGAGGGGAGGGCCTCCTACAATGAGCAGTTCTTC. This codes for CASSVEGRASYNEQFF. This rearrangement joins TRBV9 to TRBJ2-1; TRBD2 matches 7 bases. Germline V gene lookup returns CDR1 SGDLS and CDR2 YYNGEE. CDR3 length: 16 residues. Trimming cost V 0 bases and J 0 bases; bases outside gene matches: 3.

The CDR3 loop is CASSDSDRGYNQPQHF. In nucleotides, the CDR3 is TGTGCCAGCAGCGACTCGGACAGGGGATACAATCAGCCCCAGCATTTT. The chain joins TRBV7-9 to TRBJ1-5; the match to TRBD1 covers 9 bases. The CDR3 sequence is 16 residues long. CDR1 and CDR2 (germline): SEHNR, FQNEAQ (reference sequence). J lost 3 bases, V lost 5 bases, and 8 bases had no gene match.

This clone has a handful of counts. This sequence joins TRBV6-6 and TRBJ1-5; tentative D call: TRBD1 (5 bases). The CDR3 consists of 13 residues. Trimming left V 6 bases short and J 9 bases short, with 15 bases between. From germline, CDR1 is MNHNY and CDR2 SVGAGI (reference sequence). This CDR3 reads CASRGTDLRPQHF. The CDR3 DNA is TGTGCCAGCAGGGGGACGGACCTTCGGCCCCAGCATTTT.

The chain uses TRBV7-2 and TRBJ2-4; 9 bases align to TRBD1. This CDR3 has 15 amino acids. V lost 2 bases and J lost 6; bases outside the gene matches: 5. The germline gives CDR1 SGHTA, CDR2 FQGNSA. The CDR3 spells CASSLTGGYGNIQYF. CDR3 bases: TGTGCCAGCAGCTTAACAGGGGGCTATGGAAACATTCAGTACTTC.

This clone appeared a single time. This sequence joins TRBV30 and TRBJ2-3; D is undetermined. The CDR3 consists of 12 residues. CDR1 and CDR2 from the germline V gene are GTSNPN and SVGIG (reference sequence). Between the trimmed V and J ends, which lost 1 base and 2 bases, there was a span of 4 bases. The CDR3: CAWSANTDTQYF. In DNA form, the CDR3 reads TGTGCCTGGAGTGCCAACACAGATACGCAGTATTTT.

The CDR3 DNA follows: TGTGCCAGCAGCTATCAGGTTGAAGCTTTCTTT. Its translation is CASSYQVEAFF. The V gene is TRBV5-6, the J gene TRBJ1-1; D is unresolved. Trimming left V 3 bases short and J 7 bases short, with 7 bases between. The germline V gene has CDR1 SGHDT and CDR2 YYEEEE. The CDR3 has 11 residues. The variable domain in full, with the rest retrieved from reference TRBV5-6 and TRBJ1-1, is DAGVTQSPTHLIKTRGQQVTLRCSPKSGHDTVSWYQQALGQGPQFIFQYYEEEERQRGNFPDRFSGHQFPNYSSELNVNALLLGDSALYLCASSYQVEAFFGQGTRLTVV.

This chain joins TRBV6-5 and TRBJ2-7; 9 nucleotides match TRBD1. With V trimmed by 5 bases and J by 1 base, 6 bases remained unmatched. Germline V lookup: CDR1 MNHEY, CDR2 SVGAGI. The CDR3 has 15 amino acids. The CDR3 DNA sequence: TGTGCCAGCAGTCGCCCGGGACAGGGTTCCTACGAGCAGTACTTC. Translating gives CASSRPGQGSYEQYF.